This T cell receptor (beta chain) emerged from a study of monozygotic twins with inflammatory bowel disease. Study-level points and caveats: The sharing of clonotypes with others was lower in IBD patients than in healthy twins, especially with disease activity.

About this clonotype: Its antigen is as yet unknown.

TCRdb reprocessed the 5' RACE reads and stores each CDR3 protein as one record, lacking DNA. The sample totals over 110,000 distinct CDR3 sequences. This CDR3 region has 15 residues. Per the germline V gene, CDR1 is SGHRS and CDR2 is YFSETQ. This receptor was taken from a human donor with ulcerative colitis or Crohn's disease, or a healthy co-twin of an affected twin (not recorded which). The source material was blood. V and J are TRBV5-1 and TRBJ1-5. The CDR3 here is CVSSLAGNSNQPQHF.